This TCR beta chain was identified during a study of T cells in Graves' hyperthyroidism and ophthalmopathy. Background on the study: Blood was drawn when the patient was first diagnosed and still untreated. Study-wide points: From stable hyperthyroidism, ophthalmopathy was separated by a 13 V-J model. Progression to ophthalmopathy was predicted a median of approximately 6.4 months early.

Ten or more counts support this clonotype. Its specificity is not known. Germline CDR1 is SGDLS and CDR2 is YYNGEE. Trimming left V 2 bases short and J 7 bases short, with 17 bases between. The length of the CDR3 is 15 residues. RNA transcripts provided the source from which TCR beta CDR3 regions were amplified. The HTBI set primed first-round TCR CDR3 RT-PCR. TCRdb re-analysed the multiplex PCR reads in MiXCR, keeping a single row per CDR3 protein. The data show approximately 330,000 distinct CDR3 sequences, roughly an eighth seen once. The chain carries TRBV9 and TRBJ2-3, with D possibly being TRBD1 or TRBD2 (5 bases each). The material sequenced was blood. This clonotype was sampled from a woman in her thirties or forties with Graves' ophthalmopathy. The CDR3 coding sequence is TGTGCCAGCAGCGTGACGAGGGGACGCCAAAATACGCAGTATTTT. Amino acids: CASSVTRGRQNTQYF.